This TCR beta chain was profiled in a study of OX40 agonist ivuxolimab in advanced cancers. About the research overall: Three patients, one with hepatocellular carcinoma and two with cutaneous melanoma, responded partially.

Some clones are missing from TCRdb's copy, which holds only in-frame ones; the method was immunoSEQ multiplex PCR. Here the sample spans tens of thousands of clones, 70% to 90% being singletons. The CDR3 loop spans 11 amino acids. V was shortened by 5 bases and J by 3 bases, with 5 bases between the two germline ends. Germline CDR1 is MNHNY and CDR2 is SVGAGI (reference sequence). This material consisted of CD4+ or CD8+ T cells sorted from blood, taken in a trial of the OX40 agonist ivuxolimab. This chain uses TRBV6-6 with TRBJ2-7; D ambiguous. The sequence was collected from an adult with an advanced solid tumor such as melanoma, head and neck, liver or kidney cancer. CDR3 loop: CASSGGYEQYF. CDR3 sequence (DNA): TGTGCCAGCAGTGGCGGCTACGAGCAGTACTTC.